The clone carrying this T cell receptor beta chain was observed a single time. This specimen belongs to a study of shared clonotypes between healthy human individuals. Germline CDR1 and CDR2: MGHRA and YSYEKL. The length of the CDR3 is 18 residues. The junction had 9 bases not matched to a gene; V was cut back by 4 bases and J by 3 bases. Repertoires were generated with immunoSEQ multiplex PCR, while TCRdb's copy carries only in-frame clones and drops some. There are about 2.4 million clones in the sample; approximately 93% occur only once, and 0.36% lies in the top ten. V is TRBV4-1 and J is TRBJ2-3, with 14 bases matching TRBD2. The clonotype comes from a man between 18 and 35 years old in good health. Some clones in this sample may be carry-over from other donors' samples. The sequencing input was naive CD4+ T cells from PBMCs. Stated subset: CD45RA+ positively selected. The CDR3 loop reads CASSRNAGTSGRTDTQYF. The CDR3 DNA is TGCGCCAGCAGCCGGAATGCCGGGACTAGCGGGAGAACAGATACGCAGTATTTT.